These 6 T cell receptor beta chains originate from one sample sequenced in a study of Ad26.COV2.S vaccination and SARS-CoV-2 variants. Libraries were prepared by immunoSEQ multiplex PCR; TCRdb keeps only in-frame clonotypes and omits some of them. The sample consists of more than 150,000 clones, around 85% of them appearing once. Sequences were derived from peripheral blood, sampled after recovery from COVID-19. The receptor set was obtained from a human donor who had recovered from COVID-19.

The chain carries TRBV10-3 and TRBJ2-5, with D hard to call. The germline gives CDR1 ENHRY, CDR2 SYGVKD. Between the trimmed V and J ends, which lost 5 bases and 5 bases, there was a span of 12 bases. This CDR3 has 13 amino acids. The DNA of the CDR3 is TGTGCCATCAGTTCGACTGGTGGGGAGACCCAGTACTTC. This gives the protein CAISSTGGETQYF.

This clone has just a few counts. The CDR3 spells CASSPTGEGNQPQHF. The CDR3 DNA reads TGTGCCAGCAGTCCGACAGGGGAGGGCAATCAGCCCCAGCATTTT. This chain joins TRBV27 and TRBJ1-5, with 8 bases matching TRBD1. CDR3 length: 15 amino acids. Germline V gene sequence: CDR1 MNHEY, CDR2 SMNVEV (reference sequence). After removal of 5 bases from V and 2 bases from J, the junction contained 5 bases not matched to a gene.

This clone came up a few times. The V call is TRBV11-1, the J call TRBJ1-1; D gene uncertain. The V end lost 4 bases, the J end lost 0 bases, and 12 bases lay between the germline ends. Germline-derived CDR1 and CDR2 are SGHAT and FQDESV (reference sequence). This CDR3 spans 15 amino acids. DNA of the CDR3: TGTGCCAGCAGCTCACCCTCGGGGATGAACACTGAAGCTTTCTTT. Its translation is CASSSPSGMNTEAFF. Looking up the rest from reference TRBV11-1 and TRBJ1-1 gives the full variable domain: EAEVAQSPRYKITEKSQAVAFWCDPISGHATLYWYRQILGQGPELLVQFQDESVVDDSQLPKDRFSAERLKGVDSTLKIQPAELGDSAMYLCASSSPSGMNTEAFFGQGTRLTVV.

This clone was seen a single time. The rearrangement joins TRBV20-1 to TRBJ1-4, with no clear D. CDR1 DFQATT and CDR2 SNEGSKA come from the germline V gene (reference sequence). CDR3 length: 13 residues. Trimming removed 3 bases at V and 3 bases at J, with 8 bases between. In DNA, the CDR3 is TGCAGTGCTAGTGTGGTTGCTAATGAAAAACTGTTTTTT. Translating it yields CSASVVANEKLFF.

The rearrangement links TRBV5-4 to TRBJ1-1; D not resolved. This CDR3 region has 15 residues. CDR1 SGHNT and CDR2 YYREEE come from the germline V gene (reference sequence). The V end was cut by 0 bases, the J end by 0 bases, with 9 bases between. The CDR3 DNA reads TGTGCCAGCAGCTTGGTGTCAGGTATGAACACTGAAGCTTTCTTT. Residues: CASSLVSGMNTEAFF. Full variable domain (remainder filled in from reference TRBV5-4 and TRBJ1-1): ETGVTQSPTHLIKTRGQQVTLRCSSQSGHNTVSWYQQALGQGPQFIFQYYREEENGRGNFPPRFSGLQFPNYSSELNVNALELDDSALYLCASSLVSGMNTEAFFGQGTRLTVV.

This clone has just a few counts. Other DNA sequences from this sample encode an identical CDR3 as well. The V gene is TRBV7-8, the J gene TRBJ1-5; D call uncertain. The CDR3 has 16 amino acids. Germline values: CDR1 SGHVS, CDR2 FQNEAQ. Trimming pared 0 bases from V and 0 bases from J, leaving 9 bases between. In DNA, the CDR3 is TGTGCCAGCAGCTTAGCGCGGGGAAATAGCAATCAGCCCCAGCATTTT. This codes for CASSLARGNSNQPQHF.